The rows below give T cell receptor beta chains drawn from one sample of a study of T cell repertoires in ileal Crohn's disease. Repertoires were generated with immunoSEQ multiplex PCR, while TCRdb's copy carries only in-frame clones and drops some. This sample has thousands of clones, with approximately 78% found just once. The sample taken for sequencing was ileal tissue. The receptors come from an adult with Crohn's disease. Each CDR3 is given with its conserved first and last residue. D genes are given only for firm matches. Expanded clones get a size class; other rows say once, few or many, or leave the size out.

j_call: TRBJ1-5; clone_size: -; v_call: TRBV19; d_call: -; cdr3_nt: TGTGCCAGTAATAGAGACGGCGAGAATCAGCCCCAGCATTTT; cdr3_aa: CASNRDGENQPQHF
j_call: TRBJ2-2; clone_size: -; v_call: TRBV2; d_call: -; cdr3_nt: TGTGCCAGCGGGGGACGAACGCCCGGGGAGCTGTTTTTT; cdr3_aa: CASGGRTPGELFF
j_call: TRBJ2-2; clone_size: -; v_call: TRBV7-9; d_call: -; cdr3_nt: TGTGCCAGCAGTGGGAGGTCGGCCGGCTACACCGGGGAGCTGTTTTTT; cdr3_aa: CASSGRSAGYTGELFF
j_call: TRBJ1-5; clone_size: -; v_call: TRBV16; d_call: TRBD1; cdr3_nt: TGTGCCAGCAGCCAACTGGCAGGGGGAGTTCAGCCCCAGCATTTT; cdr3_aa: CASSQLAGGVQPQHF
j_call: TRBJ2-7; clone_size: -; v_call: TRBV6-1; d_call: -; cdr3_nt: TGTGCCAGCCCGCGTGACACAGGGTACGAGCAGTACTTC; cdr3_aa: CASPRDTGYEQYF
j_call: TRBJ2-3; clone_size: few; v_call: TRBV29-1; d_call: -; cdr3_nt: TGCAGCGCTTCCAGGGCAGATACGCAGTATTTT; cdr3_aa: CSASRADTQYF
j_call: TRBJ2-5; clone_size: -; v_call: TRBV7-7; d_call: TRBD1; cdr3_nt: TGTGCTAGCAGCTTAGGGGACAGACACAAAGAGACCCAGTACTTC; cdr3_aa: CASSLGDRHKETQYF
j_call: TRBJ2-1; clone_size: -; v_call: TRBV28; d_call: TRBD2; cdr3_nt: TGTGCCAGCAGTGTAGCGGGAGGGGAGTTCTTC; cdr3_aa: CASSVAGGEFF
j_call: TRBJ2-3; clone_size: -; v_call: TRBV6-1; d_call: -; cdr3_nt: TGTGCCAGCAGTGTTACGTCCGGCACAGATACGCAGTATTTT; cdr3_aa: CASSVTSGTDTQYF
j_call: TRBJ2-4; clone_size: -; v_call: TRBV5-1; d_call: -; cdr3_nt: TGCGCCAGCAGCTTTACGACAGGAGATGCCAAAAACATTCAGTACTTC; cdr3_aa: CASSFTTGDAKNIQYF
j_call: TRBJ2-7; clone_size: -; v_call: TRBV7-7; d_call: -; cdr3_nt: TGTGCTAGCAGCTTCGGTGATACCTACGAGCAGTACTTC; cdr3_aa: CASSFGDTYEQYF
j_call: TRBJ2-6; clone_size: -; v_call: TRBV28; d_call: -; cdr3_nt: TGTGCCAGCAACTCTTACGCCCTAGGCTCTGGGGCCAACGTCCTGACTTTC; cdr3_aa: CASNSYALGSGANVLTF
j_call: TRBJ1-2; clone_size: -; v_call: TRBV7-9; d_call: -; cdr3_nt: TGTGCCAGCAGCCCGGGACACGGGCTTGGCTACACCTTC; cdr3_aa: CASSPGHGLGYTF
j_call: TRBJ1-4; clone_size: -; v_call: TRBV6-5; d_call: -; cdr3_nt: TGTGCCAGCAGGGACACCGCAACTAATGAAAAACTGTTTTTT; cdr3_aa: CASRDTATNEKLFF
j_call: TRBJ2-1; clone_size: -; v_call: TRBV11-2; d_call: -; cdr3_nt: TGTGCCAGCAGCTTAGTTCCATTAGTGTTGAATGAGCAGTTCTTC; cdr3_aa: CASSLVPLVLNEQFF
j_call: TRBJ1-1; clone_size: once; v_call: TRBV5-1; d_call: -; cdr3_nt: TGCGCCAGCAGCTGGACTTCTCCGGGACGGATGAACACTGAAGCTTTCTTT; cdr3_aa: CASSWTSPGRMNTEAFF
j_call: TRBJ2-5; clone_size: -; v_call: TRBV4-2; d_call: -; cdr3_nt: TGTGCCAGCAGCCGAAATTCCTTGCAAGAGACCCAGTACTTC; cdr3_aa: CASSRNSLQETQYF
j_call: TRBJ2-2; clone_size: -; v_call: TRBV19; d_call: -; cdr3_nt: TGTGCCAGTACGGTCCCAGGGGAAACCGGGGAGCTGTTTTTT; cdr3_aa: CASTVPGETGELFF
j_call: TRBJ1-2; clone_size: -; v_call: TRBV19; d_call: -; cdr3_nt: TGTGCCAGTAGATCGAACCGGGAGGGTAACTATGGCTACACCTTC; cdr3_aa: CASRSNREGNYGYTF
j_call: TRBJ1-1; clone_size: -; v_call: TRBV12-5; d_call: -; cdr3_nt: TGTGCTAGTGCCGACAGGTTGAACACTGAAGCTTTCTTT; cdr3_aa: CASADRLNTEAFF
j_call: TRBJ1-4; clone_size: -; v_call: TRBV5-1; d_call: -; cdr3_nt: TGCGCCAGCAGCTCACCGGGAGCCCGAAGGGAAAAACTGTTTTTT; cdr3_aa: CASSSPGARREKLFF
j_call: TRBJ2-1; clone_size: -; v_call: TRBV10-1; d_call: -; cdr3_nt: TGCGCCAGCAGTGAGTCTTTAGCGCAAAACAATGAGCAGTTCTTC; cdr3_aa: CASSESLAQNNEQFF
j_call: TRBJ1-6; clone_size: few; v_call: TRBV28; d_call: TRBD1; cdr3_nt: TGTGCCAGCCGAGAGACAGGGCGGAATAATTCACCCCTCCACTTT; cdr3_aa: CASRETGRNNSPLHF
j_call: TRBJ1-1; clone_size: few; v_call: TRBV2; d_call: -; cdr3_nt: TGTGCCAGCATTACTGGGGGGGGCACTGAAGCTTTCTTT; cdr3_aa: CASITGGGTEAFF
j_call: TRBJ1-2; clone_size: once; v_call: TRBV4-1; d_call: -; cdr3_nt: TGCGCCAGCAGCCAAGAAGGAGGAAACTATGGCTACACCTTC; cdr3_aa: CASSQEGGNYGYTF
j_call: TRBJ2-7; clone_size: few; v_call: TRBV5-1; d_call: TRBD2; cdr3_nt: TGCGCCAGCAGCGGCTCTAGCGGCGTCATGTACGAGCAGTACTTC; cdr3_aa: CASSGSSGVMYEQYF
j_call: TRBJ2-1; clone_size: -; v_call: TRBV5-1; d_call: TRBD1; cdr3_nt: TGCGCCAGCAGCCCAGGATGGGGACAGGGAATTTCGCAGTTCTTC; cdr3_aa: CASSPGWGQGISQFF
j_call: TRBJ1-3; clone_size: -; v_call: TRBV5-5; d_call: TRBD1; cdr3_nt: TGTGCCAGCAGCTCTCGGACAGGGGACTCTGGAAACACCATATATTTT; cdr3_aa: CASSSRTGDSGNTIYF
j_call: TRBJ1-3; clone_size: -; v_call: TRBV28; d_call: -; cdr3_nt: TGTGCCAGCAGCAGACGGGCCTCTGGAAACACCATATATTTT; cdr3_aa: CASSRRASGNTIYF
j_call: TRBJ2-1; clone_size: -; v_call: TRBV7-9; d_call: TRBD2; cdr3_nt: TGTGCCAGCAGCCCCGGGACTAGTGGGAACAATGAGCAGTTCTTC; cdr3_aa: CASSPGTSGNNEQFF
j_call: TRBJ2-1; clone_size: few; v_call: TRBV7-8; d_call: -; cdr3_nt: TGTGCCAGCAGCTTAGGGAGCGATGAGCAGTTCTTC; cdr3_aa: CASSLGSDEQFF
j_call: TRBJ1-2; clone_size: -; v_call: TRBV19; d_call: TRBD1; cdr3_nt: TGTGCCAGTAGTCTCCCCCAGGGACAGACCTATGGCTACACCTTC; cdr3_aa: CASSLPQGQTYGYTF
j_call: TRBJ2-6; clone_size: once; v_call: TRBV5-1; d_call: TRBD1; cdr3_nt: TGCGCCAGCAGCAAGGGACAGGGGGCGTACTCTGGGGCCAACGTCCTGACTTTC; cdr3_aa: CASSKGQGAYSGANVLTF
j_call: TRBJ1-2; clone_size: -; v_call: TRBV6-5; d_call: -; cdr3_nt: TGTGCCAGCAGTTACAACGTTGGCAGCTCTGGCTACACCTTC; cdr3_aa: CASSYNVGSSGYTF
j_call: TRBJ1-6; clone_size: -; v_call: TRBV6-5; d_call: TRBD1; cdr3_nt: TGTGCCAGCAGGGGGACAGGGCCTTCACCCCTCCACTTT; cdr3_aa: CASRGTGPSPLHF
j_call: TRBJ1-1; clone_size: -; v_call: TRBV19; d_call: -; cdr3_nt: TGTGCCAGTAGTATAGGCAGGGTGGCGAACACTGAAGCTTTCTTT; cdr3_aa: CASSIGRVANTEAFF
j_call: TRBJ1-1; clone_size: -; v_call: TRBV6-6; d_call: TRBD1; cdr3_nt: TGTGCCAGCAGGTCCCGGGACAGCTACACTGAAGCTTTCTTT; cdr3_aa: CASRSRDSYTEAFF
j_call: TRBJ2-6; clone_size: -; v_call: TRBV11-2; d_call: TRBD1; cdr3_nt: TGTGCCAGCAGCGCCCACTACAGGGGATCTGGGGCCAACGTCCTGACTTTC; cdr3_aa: CASSAHYRGSGANVLTF
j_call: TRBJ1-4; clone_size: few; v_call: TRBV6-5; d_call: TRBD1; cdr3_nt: TGTGCCAGCCGCTACGGACAGGGAGGTGAAAAACTGTTTTTT; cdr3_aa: CASRYGQGGEKLFF
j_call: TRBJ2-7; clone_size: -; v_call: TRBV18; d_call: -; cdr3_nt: TGTGCCAGCTCCCGAGAACAGGGAAGCGGGTACTTC; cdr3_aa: CASSREQGSGYF
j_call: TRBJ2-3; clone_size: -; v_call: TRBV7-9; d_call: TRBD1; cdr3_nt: TGTGCCAGCAGCCACCGGGACAGGGGGGGCACAGATACGCAGTATTTT; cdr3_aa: CASSHRDRGGTDTQYF
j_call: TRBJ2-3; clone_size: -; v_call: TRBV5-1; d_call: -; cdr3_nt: TGCGCCAGCAGCGCGACTAGTGGAGCGCAGTATTTT; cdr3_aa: CASSATSGAQYF
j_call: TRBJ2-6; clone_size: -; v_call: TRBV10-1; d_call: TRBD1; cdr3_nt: TGCGCCAGCAGTGTACGGGACAGCCTCTCTGGGGCCAACGTCCTGACTTTC; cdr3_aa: CASSVRDSLSGANVLTF
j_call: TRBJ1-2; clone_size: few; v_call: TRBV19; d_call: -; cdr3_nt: TGTGCCAGTAGAAGCCTCTATGGCTACACCTTC; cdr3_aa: CASRSLYGYTF
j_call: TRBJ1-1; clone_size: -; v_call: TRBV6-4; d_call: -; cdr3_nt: TGTGCCAGCAGCCTTTATGGGCCCTCGACGGGAATGGACACTGAAGCTTTCTTT; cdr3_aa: CASSLYGPSTGMDTEAFF
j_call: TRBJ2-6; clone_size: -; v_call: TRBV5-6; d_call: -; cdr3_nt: TGTGCCAGCAGCCCTCAAGGCAGAGGGGGTCGCTCTGGGGCCAACGTCCTGACTTTC; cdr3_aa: CASSPQGRGGRSGANVLTF
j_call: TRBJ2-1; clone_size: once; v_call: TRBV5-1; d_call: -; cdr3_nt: TGCGCCAGCAGCTTGGCCGCAGGGATTTGGTTCTTC; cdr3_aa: CASSLAAGIWFF
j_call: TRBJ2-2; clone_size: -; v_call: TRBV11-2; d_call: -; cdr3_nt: TGTGCCAGCAGCTTATCTAGGGGTACCGGGGAGCTGTTTTTT; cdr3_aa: CASSLSRGTGELFF
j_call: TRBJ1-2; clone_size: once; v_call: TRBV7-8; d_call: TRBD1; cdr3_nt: TGTGCCAGCAGCTTCACAGGGGGCGCTTGGGGCTACACCTTC; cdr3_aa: CASSFTGGAWGYTF
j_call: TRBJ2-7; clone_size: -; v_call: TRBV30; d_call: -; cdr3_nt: TGTGCCTGGGGGGGGACGTCGTCCTACGAGCAGTACTTC; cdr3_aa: CAWGGTSSYEQYF
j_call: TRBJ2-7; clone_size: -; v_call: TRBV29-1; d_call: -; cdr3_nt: TGCAGCGTGGAGGCAGAAGGATACTACGAGCAGTACTTC; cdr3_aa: CSVEAEGYYEQYF
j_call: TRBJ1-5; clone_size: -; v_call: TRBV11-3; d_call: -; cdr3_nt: TGTGCCAGCAGCTTACGCAGGGACAATCAGCCCCAGCATTTT; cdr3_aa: CASSLRRDNQPQHF
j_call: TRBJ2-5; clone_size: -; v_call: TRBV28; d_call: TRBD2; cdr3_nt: TGTGCCAGCAGGACCAGAGGGACTAGGGGGACCCAGTACTTC; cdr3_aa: CASRTRGTRGTQYF
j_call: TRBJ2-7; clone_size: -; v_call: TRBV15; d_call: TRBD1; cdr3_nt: TGTGCCACCAGCAGGACAGGGTATTCCTACGAGCAGTACTTC; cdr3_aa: CATSRTGYSYEQYF
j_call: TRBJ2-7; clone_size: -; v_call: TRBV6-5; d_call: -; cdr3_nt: TGTGCCAGCAGTGAAGATATGGAGGCGAAGCAGTACTTC; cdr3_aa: CASSEDMEAKQYF